The clone carrying this T cell receptor (beta chain) was seen ten or more times. The sample's time point: newly diagnosed GD, antithyroid drugs for less than 3 months. Extracted PBMC RNA gave rise to the TCR library. An endocrinology department located in Xi'an, China, was where the patients came from. This record belongs to a study of regulatory T cells in long-lasting Graves disease. V lost 2 bases to trimming and J lost 0 bases, with 11 bases between them. CDR1 and CDR2 (germline): DFQATT, SNEGSKA (reference sequence). The CDR3 consists of 15 residues. CDR3 regions were amplified by Arm-PCR using iRepertoire HTBI primers to build TCR beta libraries. TCRdb reprocessed the multiplex PCR reads via MiXCR and lists one record per CDR3 protein. The sample lists about 470,000 distinct CDR3 sequences, 15% occurring once. These data also formed part of another study, on T cells in Graves' hyperthyroidism and ophthalmopathy. That work contributes: A set of HTBI primers served as the primers for a first-round RT-PCR of the TCR CDR3.

This chain uses TRBV20-1 with TRBJ2-1; D is tentatively TRBD1 or TRBD2 (6 bases each). This TCR came from a woman aged 30 to 39 with Graves disease. The source was peripheral blood mononuclear cells (PBMCs), collected at new diagnosis, from a patient treated with antithyroid drugs. The CDR3 here is CSARIGGSSYNEQFF. As DNA, the CDR3 is TGCAGTGCTAGAATCGGGGGCAGCTCCTACAATGAGCAGTTCTTC.